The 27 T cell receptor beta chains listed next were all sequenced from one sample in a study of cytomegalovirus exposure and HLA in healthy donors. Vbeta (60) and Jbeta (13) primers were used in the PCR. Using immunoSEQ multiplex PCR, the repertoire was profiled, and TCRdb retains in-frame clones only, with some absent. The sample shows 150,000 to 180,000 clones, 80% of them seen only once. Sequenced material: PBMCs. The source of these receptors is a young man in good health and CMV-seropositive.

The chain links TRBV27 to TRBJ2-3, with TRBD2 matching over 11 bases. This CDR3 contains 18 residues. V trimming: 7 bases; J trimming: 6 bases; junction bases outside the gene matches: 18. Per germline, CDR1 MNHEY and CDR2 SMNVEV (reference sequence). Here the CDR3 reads CASKRGQRTSGSADTQYF. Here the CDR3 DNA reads TGTGCCAGCAAAAGGGGGCAAAGAACTAGCGGGAGCGCCGATACGCAGTATTTT.

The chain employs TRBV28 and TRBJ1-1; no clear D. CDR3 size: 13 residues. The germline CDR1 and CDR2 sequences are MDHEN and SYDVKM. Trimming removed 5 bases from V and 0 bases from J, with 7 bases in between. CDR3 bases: TGTGCCAGCAGTCATCAGATGAACACTGAAGCTTTCTTT. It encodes CASSHQMNTEAFF. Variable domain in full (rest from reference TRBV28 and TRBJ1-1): DVKVTQSSRYLVKRTGEKVFLECVQDMDHENMFWYRQDPGLGLRLIYFSYDVKMKEKGDIPEGYSVSREKKERFSLILESASTNQTSMYLCASSHQMNTEAFFGQGTRLTVV.

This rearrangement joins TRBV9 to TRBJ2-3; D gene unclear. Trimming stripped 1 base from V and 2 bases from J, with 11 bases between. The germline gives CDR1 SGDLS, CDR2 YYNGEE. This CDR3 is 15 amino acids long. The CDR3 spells CASSVSHRDTDTQYF. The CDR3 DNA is TGTGCCAGCAGCGTATCGCACAGAGACACAGATACGCAGTATTTT.

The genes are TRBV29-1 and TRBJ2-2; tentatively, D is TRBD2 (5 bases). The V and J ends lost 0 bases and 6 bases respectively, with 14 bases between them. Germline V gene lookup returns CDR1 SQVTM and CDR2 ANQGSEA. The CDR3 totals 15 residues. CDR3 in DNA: TGCAGCGTTGAAGATCCCCGCGGGCCGGCCGGGGAGCTGTTTTTT. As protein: CSVEDPRGPAGELFF.

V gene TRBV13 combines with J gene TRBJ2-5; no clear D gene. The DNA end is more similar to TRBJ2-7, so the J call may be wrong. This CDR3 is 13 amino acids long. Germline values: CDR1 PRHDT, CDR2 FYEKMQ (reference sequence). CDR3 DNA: TGTGCCAGCAGCTCCTCCCCCTCCTACGAGCAGTACTTC. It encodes CASSSSPSYEQYF.

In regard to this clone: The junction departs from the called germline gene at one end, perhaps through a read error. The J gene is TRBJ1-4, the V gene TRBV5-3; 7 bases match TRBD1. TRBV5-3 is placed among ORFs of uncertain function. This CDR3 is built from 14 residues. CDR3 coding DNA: TGTTCCAGAAGCCTCTGGGACAGCGGCCGTAAACTGTTTTTT. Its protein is CSRSLWDSGRKLFF.

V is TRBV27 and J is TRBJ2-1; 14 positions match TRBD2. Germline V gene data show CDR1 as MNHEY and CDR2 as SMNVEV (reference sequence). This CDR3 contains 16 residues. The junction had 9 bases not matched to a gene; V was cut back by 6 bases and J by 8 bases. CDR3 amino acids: CASRSGTSGSVYEQFF. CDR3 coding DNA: TGTGCCAGCAGGTCCGGGACTAGCGGGAGTGTCTATGAGCAGTTCTTC.

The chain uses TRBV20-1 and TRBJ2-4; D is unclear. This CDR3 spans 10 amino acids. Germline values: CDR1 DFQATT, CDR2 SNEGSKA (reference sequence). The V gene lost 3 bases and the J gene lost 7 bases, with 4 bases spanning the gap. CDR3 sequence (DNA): TGCAGTGCTAGTATGAACATTCAGTACTTC. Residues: CSASMNIQYF.

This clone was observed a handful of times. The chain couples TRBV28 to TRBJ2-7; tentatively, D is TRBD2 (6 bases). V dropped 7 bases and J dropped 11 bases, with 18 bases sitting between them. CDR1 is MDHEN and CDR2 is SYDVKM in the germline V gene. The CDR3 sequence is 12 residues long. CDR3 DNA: TGTGCCAGCACTGCGGACACCGGGGAGGAGTACTTC. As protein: CASTADTGEEYF.

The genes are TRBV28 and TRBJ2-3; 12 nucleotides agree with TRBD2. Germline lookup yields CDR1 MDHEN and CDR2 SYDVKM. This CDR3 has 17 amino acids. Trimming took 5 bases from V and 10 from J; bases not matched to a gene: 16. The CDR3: CASSALQTSGSSVAQYF. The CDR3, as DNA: TGTGCCAGCAGTGCCCTTCAGACTAGCGGGAGTAGTGTAGCGCAGTATTTT.

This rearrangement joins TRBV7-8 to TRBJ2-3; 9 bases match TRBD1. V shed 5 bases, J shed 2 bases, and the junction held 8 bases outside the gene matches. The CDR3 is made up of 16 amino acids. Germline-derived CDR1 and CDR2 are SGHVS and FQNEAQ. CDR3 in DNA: TGTGCCAGCAGCACGTACAGGGGGCGTAACACAGATACGCAGTATTTT. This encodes CASSTYRGRNTDTQYF.

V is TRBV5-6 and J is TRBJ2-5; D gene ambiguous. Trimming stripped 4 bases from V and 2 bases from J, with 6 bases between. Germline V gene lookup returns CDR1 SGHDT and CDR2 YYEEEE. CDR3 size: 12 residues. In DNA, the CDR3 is TGTGCCAGCAGCGTAATACAAGAGACCCAGTACTTC. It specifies CASSVIQETQYF.

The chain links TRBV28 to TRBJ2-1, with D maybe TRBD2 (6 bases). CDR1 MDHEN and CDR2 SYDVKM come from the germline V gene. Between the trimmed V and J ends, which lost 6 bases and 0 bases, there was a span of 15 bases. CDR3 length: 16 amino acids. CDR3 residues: CASSLHDGGSYNEQFF. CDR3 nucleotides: TGTGCCAGCAGCTTACACGACGGGGGCTCCTACAATGAGCAGTTCTTC. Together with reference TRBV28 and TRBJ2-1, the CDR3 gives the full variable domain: DVKVTQSSRYLVKRTGEKVFLECVQDMDHENMFWYRQDPGLGLRLIYFSYDVKMKEKGDIPEGYSVSREKKERFSLILESASTNQTSMYLCASSLHDGGSYNEQFFGPGTRLTVL.

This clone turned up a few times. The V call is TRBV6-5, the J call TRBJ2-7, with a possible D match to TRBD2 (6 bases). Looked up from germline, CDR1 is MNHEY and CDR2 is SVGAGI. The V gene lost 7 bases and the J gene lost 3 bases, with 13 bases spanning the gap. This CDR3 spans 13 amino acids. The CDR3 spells CASNQGRDYEQYF. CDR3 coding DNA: TGTGCCAGCAATCAAGGGCGGGACTACGAGCAGTACTTC.

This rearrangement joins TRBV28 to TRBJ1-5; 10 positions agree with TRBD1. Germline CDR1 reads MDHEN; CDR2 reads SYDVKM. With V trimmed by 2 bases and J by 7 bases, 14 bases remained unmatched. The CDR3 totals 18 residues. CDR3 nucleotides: TGTGCCAGCAGTTTAGTTACCGGGACAGGGGAGCGGGGCCAGCCCCAGCATTTT. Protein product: CASSLVTGTGERGQPQHF. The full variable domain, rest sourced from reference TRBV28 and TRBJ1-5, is DVKVTQSSRYLVKRTGEKVFLECVQDMDHENMFWYRQDPGLGLRLIYFSYDVKMKEKGDIPEGYSVSREKKERFSLILESASTNQTSMYLCASSLVTGTGERGQPQHFGDGTRLSIL.

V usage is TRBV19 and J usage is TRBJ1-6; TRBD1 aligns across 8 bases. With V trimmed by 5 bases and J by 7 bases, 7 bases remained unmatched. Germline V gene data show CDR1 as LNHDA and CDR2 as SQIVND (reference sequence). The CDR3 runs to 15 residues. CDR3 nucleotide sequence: TGTGCCAGTAGTGTTAGCGACAGGGGAAATTCACCCCTCCACTTT. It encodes CASSVSDRGNSPLHF.

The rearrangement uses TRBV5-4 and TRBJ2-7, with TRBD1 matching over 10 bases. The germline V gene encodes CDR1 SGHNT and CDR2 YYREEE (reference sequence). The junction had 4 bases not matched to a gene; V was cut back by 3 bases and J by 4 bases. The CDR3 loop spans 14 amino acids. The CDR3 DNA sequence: TGTGCCAGCAGCTGGGGACAGGGGACGTACGAGCAGTACTTC. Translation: CASSWGQGTYEQYF.

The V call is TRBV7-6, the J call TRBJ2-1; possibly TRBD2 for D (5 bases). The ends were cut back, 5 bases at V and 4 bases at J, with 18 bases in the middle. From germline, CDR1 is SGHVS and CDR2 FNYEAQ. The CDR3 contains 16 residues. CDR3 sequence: CASSAGPSSSYNEQFF. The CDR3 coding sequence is TGTGCCAGCAGCGCCGGTCCTAGCAGCTCTTACAATGAGCAGTTCTTC.

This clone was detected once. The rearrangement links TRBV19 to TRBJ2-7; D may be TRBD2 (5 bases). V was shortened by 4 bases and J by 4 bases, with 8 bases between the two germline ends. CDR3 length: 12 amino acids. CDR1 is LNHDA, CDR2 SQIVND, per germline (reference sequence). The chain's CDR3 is CASSTSGYEQYF. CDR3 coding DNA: TGTGCCAGTAGTACAAGCGGATACGAGCAGTACTTC. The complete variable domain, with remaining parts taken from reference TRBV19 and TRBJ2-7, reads DGGITQSPKYLFRKEGQNVTLSCEQNLNHDAMYWYRQDPGQGLRLIYYSQIVNDFQKGDIAEGYSVSREKKESFPLTVTSAQKNPTAFYLCASSTSGYEQYFGPGTRLTVT.

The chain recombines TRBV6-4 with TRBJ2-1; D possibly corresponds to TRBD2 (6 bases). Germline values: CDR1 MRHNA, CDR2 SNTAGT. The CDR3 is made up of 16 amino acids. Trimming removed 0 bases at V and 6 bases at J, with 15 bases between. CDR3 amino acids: CASSDSTSALSNEQFF. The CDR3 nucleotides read TGTGCCAGCAGTGACTCGACTAGTGCGCTGTCCAATGAGCAGTTCTTC.

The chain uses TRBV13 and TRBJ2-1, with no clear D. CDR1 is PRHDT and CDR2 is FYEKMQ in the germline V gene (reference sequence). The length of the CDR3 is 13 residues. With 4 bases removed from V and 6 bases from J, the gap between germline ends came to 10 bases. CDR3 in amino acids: CASSSRVGNEQFF. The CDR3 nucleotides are TGTGCCAGCAGCTCGCGAGTCGGCAATGAGCAGTTCTTC.

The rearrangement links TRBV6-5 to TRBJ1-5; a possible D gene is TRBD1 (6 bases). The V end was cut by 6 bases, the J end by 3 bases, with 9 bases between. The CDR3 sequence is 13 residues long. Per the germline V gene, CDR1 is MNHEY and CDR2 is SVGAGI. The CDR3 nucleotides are TGTGCCAGCAGAGACAGGAACAATCAGCCCCAGCATTTT. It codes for CASRDRNNQPQHF.

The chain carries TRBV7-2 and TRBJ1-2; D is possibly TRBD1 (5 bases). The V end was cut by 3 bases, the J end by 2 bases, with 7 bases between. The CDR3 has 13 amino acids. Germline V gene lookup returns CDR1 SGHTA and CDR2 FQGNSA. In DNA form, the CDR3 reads TGTGCCAGCAGCTTCGGGGGAAACTATGGCTACACCTTC. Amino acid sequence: CASSFGGNYGYTF.

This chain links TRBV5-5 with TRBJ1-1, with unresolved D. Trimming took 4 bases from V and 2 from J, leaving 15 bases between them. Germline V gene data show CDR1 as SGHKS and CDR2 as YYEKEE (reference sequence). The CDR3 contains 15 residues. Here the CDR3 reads CASSTFRSSNTEAFF. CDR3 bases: TGTGCCAGCAGCACCTTTCGGAGCTCAAACACTGAAGCTTTCTTT.

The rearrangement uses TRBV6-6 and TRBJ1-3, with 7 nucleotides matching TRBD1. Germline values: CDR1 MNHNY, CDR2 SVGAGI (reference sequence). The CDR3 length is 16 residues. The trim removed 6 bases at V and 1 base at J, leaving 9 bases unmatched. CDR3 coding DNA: TGTGCCAGCAGGGCGAGCCCGGACAGGTCTGGAAACACCATATATTTT. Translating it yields CASRASPDRSGNTIYF.

The DNA of the CDR3 is TGTGCCAGCTGGGGACTAGCGGGAGCCACAGATACGCAGTATTTT. Protein product: CASWGLAGATDTQYF. The chain recombines TRBV6-5 with TRBJ2-3; 14 bases line up with TRBD2. CDR3 size: 15 residues. V shed 8 bases, J shed 2 bases, and the junction held 3 bases outside the gene matches. Germline V CDR1 and CDR2: MNHEY, SVGAGI.

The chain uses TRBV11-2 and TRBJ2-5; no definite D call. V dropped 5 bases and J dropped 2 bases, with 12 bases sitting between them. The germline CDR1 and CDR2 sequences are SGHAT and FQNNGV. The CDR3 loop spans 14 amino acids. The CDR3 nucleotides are TGTGCCAGCAGCCGGAACAGAAATCAAGAGACCCAGTACTTC. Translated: CASSRNRNQETQYF.